This TCR beta chain was captured in a study of graft-versus-host responses after intestinal transplantation. Study background: Tacrolimus and steroids were given for about 3 years to all recipients after anti-thymocyte globulin induction.

The CDR3 is 14 amino acids. Trimming left V 5 bases short and J 0 bases short, with 11 bases between. Germline-derived CDR1 and CDR2 are MNHNS and SASEGT. TCRdb keeps only in-frame clones here, not all; method: immunoSEQ multiplex PCR. This table has over 100,000 clones, about 92% appearing once. About this clone itself: No antigen is known for it.

The sample in question was unstimulated CD8+ T cells sorted from spleen or lymph node cells, obtained before transplant. This chain uses TRBV6-1 with TRBJ2-7; the D is unclear. This TCR was sampled from a human donor who was the organ donor for an intestinal transplant. CDR3 loop: CASSLTTYSYEQYF. CDR3 DNA: TGTGCCAGCAGTTTGACGACTTACTCCTACGAGCAGTACTTC.